These T cell receptor beta chains were read from a single sample in a study of blood T cell repertoires in COVID-19. Sequencing was performed with immunoSEQ multiplex PCR; in TCRdb, only in-frame clones are kept and a portion is missing. The sample carries 100,000 or so clones, 81% recorded once. Material: peripheral blood. The receptors shown here come from an elderly man with acute or convalescent COVID-19. The CDR3 runs from the conserved cysteine through the conserved F or W. A D gene is named only where the DNA matches it firmly. Not every row has a clone size; where given, it reads once, few, many or a size class.

clone size	V gene	J gene	D gene	CDR3 protein	CDR3 DNA
NA	TRBV6-5	TRBJ2-1	NA	CASRRDFSANNEQFF	TGTGCCAGCAGGAGGGACTTCTCCGCTAACAATGAGCAGTTCTTC
NA	TRBV28	TRBJ1-1	NA	CASTSHLSWAFF	TGTGCCAGCACCTCCCACTTATCGTGGGCTTTCTTT
NA	TRBV7-3	TRBJ2-3	TRBD1	CASSEGQALSTDTQYF	TGTGCCAGCAGCGAAGGACAGGCCCTTAGCACAGATACGCAGTATTTT
NA	TRBV2	TRBJ2-3	NA	CASSLLISTDTQYF	TGTGCCAGCAGTCTCCTAATTAGCACAGATACGCAGTATTTT
NA	TRBV7-2	TRBJ2-3	NA	CASSFSGSRTDTQYF	TGTGCCAGCAGCTTTAGCGGATCCCGCACAGATACGCAGTATTTT
NA	TRBV10-3	TRBJ2-3	TRBD2	CAISESQGLAGADTQYF	TGTGCCATCAGTGAGTCACAGGGACTAGCGGGAGCAGATACGCAGTATTTT
NA	TRBV28	TRBJ2-7	TRBD2	CASSLLAGSGEQYF	TGTGCCAGCAGTTTACTAGCGGGGAGCGGCGAGCAGTACTTC
NA	TRBV10-3	TRBJ2-3	NA	CAISEFPLGRDTQYF	TGTGCCATCAGTGAGTTCCCCCTGGGCAGAGATACGCAGTATTTT
NA	TRBV28	TRBJ1-5	NA	CASSLGQRNQPQHF	TGTGCCAGCAGTTTAGGACAACGGAATCAGCCCCAGCATTTT
NA	TRBV25-1	TRBJ2-1	NA	CASSDLGLSYNEQFF	TGTGCCAGCAGTGACCTGGGCCTCTCCTACAATGAGCAGTTCTTC
NA	TRBV27	TRBJ2-1	TRBD2	CASRPPSGSYNEQFF	TGTGCCAGCAGGCCTCCTAGCGGTTCCTACAATGAGCAGTTCTTC
NA	TRBV6-2/TRBV6-3	TRBJ1-2	NA	CASSLTENYGYTF	TGTGCCAGCAGTTTAACAGAGAACTATGGCTACACCTTC
NA	TRBV4-3	TRBJ1-3	NA	CASSQDGLAGNTIYF	TGCGCCAGCAGCCAAGATGGGCTTGCTGGAAACACCATATATTTT
NA	TRBV7-9	TRBJ1-1	TRBD1	CASSATGITEAFF	TGTGCCAGCAGCGCGACAGGGATCACTGAAGCTTTCTTT
NA	TRBV18	TRBJ1-5	TRBD1	CASSLDRDPYQPQHF	TGTGCCAGCTCCCTGGACAGGGACCCTTATCAGCCCCAGCATTTT
NA	TRBV6-5	TRBJ1-1	TRBD1	CASRNRGTEAFF	TGTGCCAGCAGGAACAGGGGCACTGAAGCTTTCTTT
NA	TRBV18	TRBJ1-2	NA	CASSPLPGVWTVSGGYTF	TGTGCCAGCTCACCACTACCCGGGGTTTGGACCGTTTCGGGTGGCTACACCTTC
NA	TRBV10-3	TRBJ2-2	NA	CAISAYGAPTGELFF	TGTGCCATCAGTGCGTATGGGGCGCCCACCGGGGAGCTGTTTTTT
NA	TRBV18	TRBJ2-2	NA	CASSPRLVGLNTGELFF	TGTGCCAGCTCACCACGGCTAGTGGGGCTGAACACCGGGGAGCTGTTTTTT
once	TRBV7-2	TRBJ2-5	TRBD2	CASSLAWVAGGLRETQYF	TGTGCCAGCAGCTTAGCATGGGTAGCGGGAGGGCTGAGGGAGACCCAGTACTTC
NA	TRBV11-2	TRBJ2-3	NA	CASSFFSATDTQYF	TGTGCCAGCAGCTTTTTTAGCGCGACAGATACGCAGTATTTT
NA	TRBV5-1	TRBJ2-5	TRBD2	CASRLAGGSQETQYF	TGCGCCAGTCGGCTAGCGGGAGGATCACAAGAGACCCAGTACTTC